What follows describes a single TCR beta chain. The source of the sample is a study of cytomegalovirus exposure and HLA in healthy donors. Study overall: Prior work identified roughly 120 million unique TCR beta sequences in roughly 180 million T cells.

This CDR3 comprises 14 residues. V was pared by 1 base and J by 6 bases, with 5 bases of the junction left unmatched. CDR1 is SGHNT and CDR2 is YENEEA in the germline V gene. PCR primers comprised 60 Vbeta and 13 Jbeta primers. Clones were sequenced by immunoSEQ multiplex PCR, and TCRdb holds only the in-frame ones, with some missing. The table includes some 96,000 clones, approximately 64% detected once. The sample taken for sequencing was PBMCs. The sequence derives from a man aged 60 to 69 in good health and CMV-seronegative. This sequence joins TRBV11-3 and TRBJ1-2; 7 bases match TRBD1. CDR3 nucleotides: TGTGCCAGCAGCTTAGCCCGACAGGGAAATGGCTACACCTTC. It specifies CASSLARQGNGYTF.